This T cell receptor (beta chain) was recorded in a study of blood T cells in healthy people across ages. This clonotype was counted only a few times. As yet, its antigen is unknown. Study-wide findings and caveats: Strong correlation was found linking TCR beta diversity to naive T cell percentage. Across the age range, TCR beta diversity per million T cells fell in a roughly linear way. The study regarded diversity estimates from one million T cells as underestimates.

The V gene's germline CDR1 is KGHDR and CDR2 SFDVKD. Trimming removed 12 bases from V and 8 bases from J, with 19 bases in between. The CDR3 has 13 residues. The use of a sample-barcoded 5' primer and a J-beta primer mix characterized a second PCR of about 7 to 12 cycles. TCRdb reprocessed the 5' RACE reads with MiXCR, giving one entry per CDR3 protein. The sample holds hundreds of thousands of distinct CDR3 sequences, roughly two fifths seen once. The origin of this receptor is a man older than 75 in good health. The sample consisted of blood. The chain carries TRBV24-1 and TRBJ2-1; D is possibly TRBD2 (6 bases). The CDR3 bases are TGTGCCTCCGCGGGGCCACCGAACGATGAGCAGTTCTTC. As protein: CASAGPPNDEQFF.